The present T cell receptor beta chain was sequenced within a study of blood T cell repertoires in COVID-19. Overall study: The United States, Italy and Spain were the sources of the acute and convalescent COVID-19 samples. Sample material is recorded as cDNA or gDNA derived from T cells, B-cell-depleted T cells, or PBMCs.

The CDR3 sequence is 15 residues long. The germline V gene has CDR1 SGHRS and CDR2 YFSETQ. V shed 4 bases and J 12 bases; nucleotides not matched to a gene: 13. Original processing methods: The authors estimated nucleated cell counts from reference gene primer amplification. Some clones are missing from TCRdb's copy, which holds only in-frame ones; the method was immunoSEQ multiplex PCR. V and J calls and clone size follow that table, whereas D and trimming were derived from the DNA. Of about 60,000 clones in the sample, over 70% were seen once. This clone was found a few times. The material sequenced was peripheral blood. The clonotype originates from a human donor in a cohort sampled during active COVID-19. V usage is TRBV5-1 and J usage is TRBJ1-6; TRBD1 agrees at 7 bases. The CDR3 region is CASSRGRQGIEPLHF. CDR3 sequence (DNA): TGCGCCAGCAGCCGGGGCCGACAGGGTATAGAACCCCTCCACTTT.